The subject of this entry is one T cell receptor beta chain. These data are taken from a study of blood T cell repertoires in COVID-19. Sequencing was performed with immunoSEQ multiplex PCR; in TCRdb, only in-frame clones are kept and a portion is missing. Of roughly 220,000 clones in the sample, around four fifths were seen once. The CDR3 is 16 amino acids. From germline, CDR1 is SGHTA and CDR2 FQGTGA. Trimming removed 5 bases from V and 4 bases from J, with 17 bases in between. The chain couples TRBV7-3 to TRBJ2-2, with D maybe TRBD2 (6 bases). The clonotype comes from a man between 25 and 39 years old with active or convalescent COVID-19. Sequenced: peripheral blood. The CDR3 is CASSPRRGGGTGELFF. The CDR3 DNA sequence: TGTGCCAGCAGCCCTCGGCGGGGCGGCGGCACCGGGGAGCTGTTTTTT.